Presented here are 17 T cell receptor beta chains from one specimen sequenced in a study of T-cell memory formation after mild COVID-19. One entry per CDR3 protein results from TCRdb running MiXCR on the 5' RACE reads. The sample consists of about 360,000 distinct CDR3 sequences, around 15% of them appearing once. Sequenced sample: PBMCs or a T cell subset sorted from them (not recorded which). These receptors all stem from a young man who had mild COVID-19 (a few samples of this study predate the infection). Cell type and time point are not known.

This clonotype showed up just a few times. The gene calls are TRBV2 and TRBJ1-2, with D perhaps TRBD1 (6 bases). There are 17 residues in the CDR3. Germline CDR1 SNHLY, CDR2 FYNNEI. Trimming stripped 3 bases from V and 6 bases from J, with 23 bases between. CDR3 residues: CASSDRGRERREHGYTF. As DNA, the CDR3 is TGTGCCAGCAGTGATCGGGGGCGAGAAAGGAGGGAGCATGGCTACACCTTC.

This clonotype turned up a few times. This chain uses TRBV5-1 with TRBJ2-5; 7 bases map to TRBD1. Germline V CDR1 and CDR2: SGHRS, YFSETQ. V gave up 7 bases and J gave up 1 base; unmatched junction bases: 13. CDR3 length: 16 amino acids. CDR3 sequence reads: CASAFDRVELQETQYF. The DNA of the CDR3 is TGCGCCAGCGCTTTTGACAGGGTCGAACTCCAAGAGACCCAGTACTTC.

This clonotype was recorded many times. The chain links TRBV28 to TRBJ2-5, with 10 positions matching TRBD1. This CDR3 has 16 amino acids. CDR1 and CDR2 (germline): MDHEN, SYDVKM. The ends lost 6 bases at V and 4 bases at J; junction bases unmatched: 11. As DNA, the CDR3 is TGTGCCAGCAGAAAATCGACAGGGGGCGTGCGAGAGACCCAGTACTTC. Translated, it gives CASRKSTGGVRETQYF.

V is TRBV2 and J is TRBJ2-1, with 10 bases matching TRBD1. The J segment lost 8 bases and the V segment lost 8 bases, leaving 12 bases of the junction unmatched. The V gene's germline CDR1 is SNHLY and CDR2 FYNNEI. The CDR3 extends over 15 amino acids. The CDR3 coding sequence is TGTGCCAGCGGGTCGGGGACAGGGGCCTCTTATGAGCAGTTCTTC. Protein: CASGSGTGASYEQFF.

The table lists this clonotype with a few counts. The chain has TRBV7-2 and TRBJ2-1; 7 bases fit TRBD1. The CDR3 is 14 residues long. The germline gives CDR1 SGHTA, CDR2 FQGNSA. The trim removed 4 bases at V and 4 bases at J, leaving 4 bases unmatched. This CDR3 reads CASSSDRSYNEQFF. The DNA for the CDR3 is TGTGCCAGCAGCTCGGACAGGTCGTACAATGAGCAGTTCTTC.

V is TRBV6-5 and J is TRBJ1-1; perhaps TRBD1 as D (5 bases). This CDR3 has 15 residues. Germline-derived CDR1 and CDR2 are MNHEY and SVGAGI. V shed 7 bases and J shed 0 bases, with 15 bases lying between them. The DNA of the CDR3 is TGTGCCAGCACTAATAATGGGGGGTTGAACACTGAAGCTTTCTTT. Its translation is CASTNNGGLNTEAFF.

The V gene is TRBV20-1, the J gene TRBJ2-7; TRBD2 matches 9 bases. Germline V CDR1 and CDR2: DFQATT, SNEGSKA (reference sequence). Trimming at V came to 5 bases and at J to 0 bases, leaving 8 bases not matched to a gene. The CDR3 consists of 15 residues. CDR3 region: CSAGGAGGYSYEQYF. The CDR3 DNA sequence: TGCAGTGCTGGTGGAGCGGGGGGTTACTCCTACGAGCAGTACTTC.

This clonotype was detected ten times or more. The chain joins TRBV6-2 or TRBV6-3 to TRBJ1-1; 10 bases match TRBD1. V was clipped by 6 bases and J by 8 bases; unmatched bases: 9. CDR3 length: 14 residues. Germline values: CDR1 MNHEY, CDR2 SVGEGT. CDR3 sequence (DNA): TGTGCCAGCAGCAAGACAGGGGGCGCATGGGAAGCTTTCTTT. Amino acids: CASSKTGGAWEAFF.

The gene calls are TRBV7-8 and TRBJ2-5, with 13 bases identical to TRBD2. CDR1 and CDR2 (germline): SGHVS, FQNEAQ. The CDR3 is made up of 16 amino acids. The V segment lost 4 bases and the J segment 6 bases; nucleotides outside the gene matches: 8. CDR3 coding DNA: TGTGCCAGCAGCTCCCGGACTAGCGGGGGAGCGCAGACCCAGTACTTC. This sequence encodes CASSSRTSGGAQTQYF.

This clonotype has at least ten counts. Here the CDR3 DNA reads TGCGCCAGCAGCCAAGATCGAGGGGGCGGAAATGGCTACACCTTC. Protein product: CASSQDRGGGNGYTF. The chain combines TRBV4-3 with TRBJ1-2; 7 positions agree with TRBD1. Germline-derived CDR1 and CDR2 are LGHNA and YSLEER. The CDR3 spans 15 residues. J gave up 6 bases and V 0 bases, and 7 bases lay outside the gene matches.

The rearrangement links TRBV27 to TRBJ2-7; D is ambiguous. The germline gives CDR1 MNHEY, CDR2 SMNVEV (reference sequence). The V and J ends lost 3 bases and 2 bases respectively, with 8 bases between them. This CDR3 contains 13 residues. CDR3 protein: CASSFRPTYEQYV. Written as DNA, the CDR3 is TGTGCCAGCAGTTTCCGGCCGACCTACGAGCAGTACGTC.

This clonotype has more than one count but fewer than ten. The DNA for the CDR3 is TGTGCCAGCAAGGGTCAGGGGGCCTCCGGGGAGCTGTTTTTT. This gives the protein CASKGQGASGELFF. The V and J genes are TRBV2 and TRBJ2-2; 8 nucleotides line up with TRBD1. CDR1 is SNHLY and CDR2 is FYNNEI in the germline V gene. Trimming at V came to 7 bases and at J to 6 bases, leaving 7 bases not matched to a gene. The CDR3 extends over 14 amino acids.

At least ten counts were recorded for this clonotype. V gene TRBV5-1 combines with J gene TRBJ1-2, with D unresolved. The V and J ends lost 0 bases and 6 bases respectively, with 12 bases between them. This CDR3 comprises 14 residues. In germline, CDR1 is SGHRS, CDR2 YFSETQ. CDR3 in amino acids: CASSLVGPQDGYTF. In nucleotides, the CDR3 is TGCGCCAGCAGCTTGGTCGGTCCCCAGGATGGCTACACCTTC.

The chain couples TRBV25-1 to TRBJ1-1; 7 positions agree with TRBD1. V dropped 8 bases and J dropped 3; count of bases not matched to a gene: 6. The length of the CDR3 is 13 residues. The germline gives CDR1 MGHDK, CDR2 SYGVNS. The DNA for the CDR3 is TGTGCCAGCTGTTTAACAGGGGACACTGAAGCTTTCTTT. Residues: CASCLTGDTEAFF.

The rearrangement links TRBV4-1 to TRBJ2-2; D gene ambiguous. The CDR3 has 16 residues. Trimming removed 4 bases at V and 1 base at J, with 13 bases between. Germline CDR1 reads MGHRA; CDR2 reads YSYEKL. The CDR3 loop is CASSPSGWKNTGELFF. CDR3 nucleotides: TGCGCCAGCAGCCCCTCCGGTTGGAAGAACACCGGGGAGCTGTTTTTT.

This clonotype appeared a few times. In nucleotides, the CDR3 is TGTGCCAGCAGCACTACCTGGGGGGATGGCTACACCTTC. It is translated as CASSTTWGDGYTF. The V and J genes are TRBV7-2 and TRBJ1-2; a weak D match, TRBD1 (5 bases). The germline V gene encodes CDR1 SGHTA and CDR2 FQGNSA. The V gene lost 5 bases and the J gene lost 6 bases, with 13 bases spanning the gap. CDR3 length: 13 amino acids.

The CDR3 region is CASSKAGDSAQETQYF. CDR3 DNA sequence: TGTGCCAGCAGCAAAGCGGGGGACAGTGCTCAAGAGACCCAGTACTTC. The chain joins TRBV21-1 to TRBJ2-5; the D segment call TRBD1 is taken from the table without a DNA check. TRBV21-1 is assigned pseudogene status. This CDR3 is built from 16 residues.